Listed here are 5 T cell receptor beta chains from one sample, sequenced in a study of T cell repertoires in aging, cancer and after chemotherapy (dated by TCRdb to about 2019). Instead of sorted cells or RNA, genomic DNA extracted from peripheral blood served as the source for amplifying TCR beta rearrangements. Sequencing was carried out with an Illumina MiSeq. Multiplex touch-down PCR with a mixed TRB-A/B primer pool was used to amplify rearranged TRB sequences covering the V, D and J segments. The public reads were reanalyzed by TCRdb: fastp trimming at Q25, MiXCR alignment, in-frame beta chains only. Every distinct CDR3 protein forms one entry, paired with its most common genes and DNA. In all, the sample holds about 12,000 distinct CDR3 sequences, and roughly 31% of those were seen once. The ten top clones hold around 9.1% of the sample. The sample taken for sequencing was blood. Receptors originate from a human donor in good health. The donor label of this sample is uncertain.

The genes are TRBV19 and TRBJ1-1; 7 bases are a match to TRBD1. Per germline, CDR1 LNHDA and CDR2 SQIVND (reference sequence). The ends lost 7 bases at V and 4 bases at J; junction bases unmatched: 9. The CDR3 extends over 14 amino acids. CDR3: CASIGPDRATEAFF. For the CDR3, the DNA is TGTGCCAGTATCGGCCCCGACAGGGCCACTGAAGCTTTCTTT.

This clonotype came up a few times. The chain combines TRBV12-3 or TRBV12-4 with TRBJ2-5, with a tentative D call TRBD1 (5 bases). The CDR3 extends over 16 amino acids. The V end was cut by 3 bases, the J end by 2 bases, with 16 bases between. CDR3 residues: CASSFRQSPTQETQYF. The CDR3 DNA sequence: TGTGCCAGCAGTTTCCGACAGTCCCCCACTCAAGAGACCCAGTACTTC.

This chain uses TRBV25-1 with TRBJ2-3; D is unclear. CDR1 and CDR2 from the germline V gene are MGHDK and SYGVNS. CDR3 length: 15 amino acids. Deletions cut 3 bases from V and 4 bases from J, with 14 bases between. CDR3 amino acids: CASSDSAKVADTQYF. The DNA for the CDR3 is TGTGCCAGCAGTGACTCGGCAAAGGTAGCAGATACGCAGTATTTT.

The chain uses TRBV27 and TRBJ1-4; possible D gene TRBD1, 6 bases. CDR1 and CDR2 (germline): MNHEY, SMNVEV (reference sequence). The CDR3 has 14 residues. The V end lost 3 bases, the J end lost 7 bases, and 12 bases lay between the germline ends. The CDR3 DNA sequence: TGTGCCAGCAGTTTCAGGGGAGGCAGTGAAAAACTGTTTTTT. Amino acids: CASSFRGGSEKLFF.

The gene calls are TRBV5-6 and TRBJ2-3; 12 bases are shared with TRBD2. With 4 bases clipped from V and 7 bases from J, the junction kept 10 bases outside the gene matches. The CDR3 runs 16 residues. Germline CDR1 is SGHDT and CDR2 is YYEEEE. Here the CDR3 reads CASSASSGGGGNTQYF. The CDR3 nucleotides read TGTGCCAGCAGCGCGTCTAGCGGGGGGGGAGGTAATACGCAGTATTTT.